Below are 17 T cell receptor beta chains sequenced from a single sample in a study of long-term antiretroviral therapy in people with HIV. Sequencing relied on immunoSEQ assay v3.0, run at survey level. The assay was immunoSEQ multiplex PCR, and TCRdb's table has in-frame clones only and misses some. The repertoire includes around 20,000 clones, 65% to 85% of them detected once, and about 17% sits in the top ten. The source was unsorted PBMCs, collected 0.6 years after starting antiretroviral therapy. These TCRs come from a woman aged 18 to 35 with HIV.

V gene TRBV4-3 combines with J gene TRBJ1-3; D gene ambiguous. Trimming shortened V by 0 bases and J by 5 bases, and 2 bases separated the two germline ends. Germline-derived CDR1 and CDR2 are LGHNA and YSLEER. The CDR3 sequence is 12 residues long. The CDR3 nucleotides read TGCGCCAGCAGCCAAGATCGAAACACCATATATTTT. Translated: CASSQDRNTIYF.

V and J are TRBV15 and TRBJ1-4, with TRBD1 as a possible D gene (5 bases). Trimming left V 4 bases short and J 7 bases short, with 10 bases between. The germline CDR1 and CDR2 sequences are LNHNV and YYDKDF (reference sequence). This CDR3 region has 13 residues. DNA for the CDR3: TGTGCCACCAGCAACAGACAGACTGAAAAACTGTTTTTT. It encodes CATSNRQTEKLFF.

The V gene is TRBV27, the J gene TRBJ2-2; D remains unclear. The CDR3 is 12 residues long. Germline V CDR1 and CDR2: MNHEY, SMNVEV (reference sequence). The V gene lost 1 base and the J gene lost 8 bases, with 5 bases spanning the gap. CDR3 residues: CASSLFPGELFF. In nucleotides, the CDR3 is TGTGCCAGCAGTTTATTTCCAGGGGAGCTGTTTTTT.

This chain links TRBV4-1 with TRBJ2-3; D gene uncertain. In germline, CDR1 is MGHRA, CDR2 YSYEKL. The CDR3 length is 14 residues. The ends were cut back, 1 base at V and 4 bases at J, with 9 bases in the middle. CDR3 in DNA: TGCGCCAGCAGCCAAGTCAATCTCCCAGATACGCAGTATTTT. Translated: CASSQVNLPDTQYF.

The CDR3 loop reads CASSSQGSYEQYF. CDR3 bases: TGCGCCAGCAGTAGTCAGGGCTCCTACGAGCAGTACTTC. V and J are TRBV5-1 and TRBJ2-7; a possible D gene is TRBD1 (5 bases). V was clipped by 5 bases and J by 0 bases, with 9 bases between them. The germline gives CDR1 SGHRS, CDR2 YFSETQ. The CDR3 has 13 residues.

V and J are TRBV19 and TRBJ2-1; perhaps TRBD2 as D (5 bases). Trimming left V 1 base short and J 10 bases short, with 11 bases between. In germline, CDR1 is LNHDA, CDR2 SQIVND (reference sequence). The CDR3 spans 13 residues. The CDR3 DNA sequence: TGTGCCAGTAGTATAGGGGCCGGAGGCGAGCAGTTCTTC. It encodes CASSIGAGGEQFF. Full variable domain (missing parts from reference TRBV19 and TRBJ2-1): DGGITQSPKYLFRKEGQNVTLSCEQNLNHDAMYWYRQDPGQGLRLIYYSQIVNDFQKGDIAEGYSVSREKKESFPLTVTSAQKNPTAFYLCASSIGAGGEQFFGPGTRLTVL.

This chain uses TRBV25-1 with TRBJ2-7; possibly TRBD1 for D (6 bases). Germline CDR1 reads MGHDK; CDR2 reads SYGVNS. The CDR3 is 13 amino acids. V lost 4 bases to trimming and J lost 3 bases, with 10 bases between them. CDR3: CASSATGVYEQYF. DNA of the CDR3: TGTGCCAGCAGTGCGACAGGAGTCTACGAGCAGTACTTC.

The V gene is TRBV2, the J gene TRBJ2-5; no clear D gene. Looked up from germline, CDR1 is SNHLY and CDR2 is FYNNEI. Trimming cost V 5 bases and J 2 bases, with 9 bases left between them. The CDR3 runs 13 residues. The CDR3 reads CASSMYDQETQYF. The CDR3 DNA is TGTGCCAGCAGTATGTACGATCAAGAGACCCAGTACTTC.

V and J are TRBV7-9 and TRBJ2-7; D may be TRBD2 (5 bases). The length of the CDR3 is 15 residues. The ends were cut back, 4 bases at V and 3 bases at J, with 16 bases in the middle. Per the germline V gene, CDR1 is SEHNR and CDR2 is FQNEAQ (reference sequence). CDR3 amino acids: CASSSPLTGVYEQYF. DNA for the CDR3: TGTGCCAGCAGCTCCCCCCTCACCGGGGTCTACGAGCAGTACTTC.

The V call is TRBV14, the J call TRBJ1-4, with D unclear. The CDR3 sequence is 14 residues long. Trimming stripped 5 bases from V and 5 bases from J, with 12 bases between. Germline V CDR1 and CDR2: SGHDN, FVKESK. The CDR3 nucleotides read TGTGCCAGCAGCAACCGGGCCTACAATGAAAAACTGTTTTTT. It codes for CASSNRAYNEKLFF.

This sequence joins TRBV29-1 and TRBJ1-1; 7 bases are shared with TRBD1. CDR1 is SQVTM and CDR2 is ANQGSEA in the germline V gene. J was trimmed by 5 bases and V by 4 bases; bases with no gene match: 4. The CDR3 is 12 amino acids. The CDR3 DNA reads TGCAGCGTTGGACAGGGTGGAACTGAAGCTTTCTTT. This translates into CSVGQGGTEAFF. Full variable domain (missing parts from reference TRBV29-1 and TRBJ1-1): SAVISQKPSRDICQRGTSLTIQCQVDSQVTMMFWYRQQPGQSLTLIATANQGSEATYESGFVIDKFPISRPNLTFSTLTVSNMSPEDSSIYLCSVGQGGTEAFFGQGTRLTVV.

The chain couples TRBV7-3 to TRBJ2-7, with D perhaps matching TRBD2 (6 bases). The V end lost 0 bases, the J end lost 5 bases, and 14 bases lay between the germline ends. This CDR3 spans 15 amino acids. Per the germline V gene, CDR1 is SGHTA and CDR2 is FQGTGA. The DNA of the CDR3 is TGTGCCAGCAGCTTAACGGGGGGTCAGGGCCACGAGCAGTACTTC. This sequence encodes CASSLTGGQGHEQYF. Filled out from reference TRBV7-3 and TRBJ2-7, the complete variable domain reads GAGVSQTPSNKVTEKGKYVELRCDPISGHTALYWYRQSLGQGPEFLIYFQGTGAADDSGLPNDRFFAVRPEGSVSTLKIQRTERGDSAVYLCASSLTGGQGHEQYFGPGTRLTVT.

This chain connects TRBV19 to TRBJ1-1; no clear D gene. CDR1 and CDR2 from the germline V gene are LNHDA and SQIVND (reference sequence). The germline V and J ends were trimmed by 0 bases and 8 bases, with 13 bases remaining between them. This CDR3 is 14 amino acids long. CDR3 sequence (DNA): TGTGCCAGTAGTATAGATTTCAGAACATCAGAAGCTTTCTTT. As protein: CASSIDFRTSEAFF.

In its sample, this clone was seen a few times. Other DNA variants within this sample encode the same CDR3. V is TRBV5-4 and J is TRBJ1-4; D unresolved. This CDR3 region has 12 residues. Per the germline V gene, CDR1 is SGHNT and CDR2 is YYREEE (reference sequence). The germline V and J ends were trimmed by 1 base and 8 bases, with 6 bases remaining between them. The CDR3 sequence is CASSLLGEKLFF. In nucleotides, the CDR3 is TGTGCCAGCAGCTTGCTCGGAGAAAAACTGTTTTTT.

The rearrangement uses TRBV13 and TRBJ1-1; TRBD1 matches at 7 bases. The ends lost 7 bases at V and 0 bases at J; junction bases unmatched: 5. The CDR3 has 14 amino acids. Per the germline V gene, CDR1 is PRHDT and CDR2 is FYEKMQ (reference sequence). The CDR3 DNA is TGTGCCAGCACAAGACAGGGAATGAACACTGAAGCTTTCTTT. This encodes CASTRQGMNTEAFF.

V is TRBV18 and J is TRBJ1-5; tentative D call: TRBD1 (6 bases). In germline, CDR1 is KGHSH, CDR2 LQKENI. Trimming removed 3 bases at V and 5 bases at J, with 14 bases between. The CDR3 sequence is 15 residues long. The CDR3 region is CASSPRQGPDQPQHF. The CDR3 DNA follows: TGTGCCAGCTCACCCAGGCAGGGGCCGGATCAGCCCCAGCATTTT.

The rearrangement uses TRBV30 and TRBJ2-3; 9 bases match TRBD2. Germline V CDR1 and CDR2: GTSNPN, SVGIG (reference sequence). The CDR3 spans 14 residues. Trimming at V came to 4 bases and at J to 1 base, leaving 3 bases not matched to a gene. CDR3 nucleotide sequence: TGTGCCTGGACCCGACTAGCGGGCACAGATACGCAGTATTTT. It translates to CAWTRLAGTDTQYF.